The rows below give T cell receptor beta chains drawn from one sample of a study of blood T cell repertoires in COVID-19. Some clones are missing from TCRdb's copy, which holds only in-frame ones; the method was immunoSEQ multiplex PCR. The sample gives approximately 150,000 clones, around 90% of which show up once; roughly a sixth is in the top ten. The sample comprised peripheral blood. The receptor source for this set is a man aged 55 to 70 with active or convalescent COVID-19. Each CDR3 is given without its conserved first and last residue. Size is stated for part of the rows, as once, few or many counts, or as a class when the clone is expanded.

cdr3_length	v_call	clone_size	j_call	cdr3_aa
8	TRBV20-1	.	TRBJ2-1	SGERGEQF
12	TRBV5-6	.	TRBJ2-7	ASSLGPGDDEQY
14	TRBV11-2	.	TRBJ1-2	ASSLDHTGSSYGYT
12	TRBV3-1/TRBV3-2	.	TRBJ2-7	ASSPGTSGSQQY
10	TRBV6-5	.	TRBJ1-5	ASSQANQPQH
12	TRBV6-5	.	TRBJ1-1	ASSSGQGWTEAF
17	TRBV4-2	.	TRBJ2-1	ASSQEPRLAGGHYNEQF
11	TRBV13	.	TRBJ1-2	ASSLEDREGYT
13	TRBV6-5	.	TRBJ1-2	ASSYSHRGNYGYT
15	TRBV28	.	TRBJ2-2	ASSLKSGSSDTGELF
12	TRBV3-1/TRBV3-2	.	TRBJ1-5	ASSPTGEDQPQH
16	TRBV15	.	TRBJ1-6	ATSRDQPGTVTNSPLH
13	TRBV19	.	TRBJ1-2	ASSIWETWTYGYT
14	TRBV6-5	once	TRBJ2-3	ASSYRLSGSGDTQY
14	TRBV4-1	.	TRBJ2-7	ASSQSIDRDNFEQY
15	TRBV10-1	.	TRBJ2-1	ASSDGQGANILNEQF
11	TRBV5-1	.	TRBJ2-7	ASSTDRHREQY
14	TRBV28	.	TRBJ1-2	ASTLLRGGGNYGYT
14	TRBV7-8	.	TRBJ2-1	ASSFYRVISYNEQF
12	TRBV10-2	.	TRBJ1-5	ASSGQILNQPQH
16	TRBV7-7	.	TRBJ2-6	ASSPLDRTPAGANVLT
14	TRBV3-1/TRBV3-2	.	TRBJ2-3	ASSQRTGGRTDTQY
12	TRBV2	.	TRBJ1-1	ASSELREPTEAF
13	TRBV7-8	.	TRBJ1-4	ASSFQGAVNEKLF
10	TRBV3-1/TRBV3-2	few	TRBJ1-2	ASSRPRGGYT
13	TRBV6-1	.	TRBJ2-1	ASSDASPAYNEQF
11	TRBV30	.	TRBJ1-6	AWSGFEDSPLH